The entry below describes one T cell receptor beta chain. What it binds is unknown. This CDR3 spans 12 amino acids. Germline V gives CDR1 SEHNR, CDR2 FQNEAQ (reference sequence). Trimming took 4 bases from V and 5 from J, leaving 8 bases between them. Produced via immunoSEQ multiplex PCR; TCRdb's table is partial and in-frame only. The sample comprises approximately 60,000 clones, about 70% of which are singletons, and over 11% rests with the top ten. This sample stems from a study of T cell responses to AZD1222 COVID-19 vaccine. Overall study findings and caveats: Possibly, clonal diversity was underestimated; donors were largely white British and included more females.

This TCR was recovered from an adult in good health. The chain carries TRBV7-9 and TRBJ2-5; D ambiguous. This specimen consisted of peripheral blood, obtained on day 0 of AZD1222 vaccination. Written as DNA, the CDR3 is TGTGCCAGCAGCTACCCCCAGGAGACCCAGTACTTC. Residues: CASSYPQETQYF.